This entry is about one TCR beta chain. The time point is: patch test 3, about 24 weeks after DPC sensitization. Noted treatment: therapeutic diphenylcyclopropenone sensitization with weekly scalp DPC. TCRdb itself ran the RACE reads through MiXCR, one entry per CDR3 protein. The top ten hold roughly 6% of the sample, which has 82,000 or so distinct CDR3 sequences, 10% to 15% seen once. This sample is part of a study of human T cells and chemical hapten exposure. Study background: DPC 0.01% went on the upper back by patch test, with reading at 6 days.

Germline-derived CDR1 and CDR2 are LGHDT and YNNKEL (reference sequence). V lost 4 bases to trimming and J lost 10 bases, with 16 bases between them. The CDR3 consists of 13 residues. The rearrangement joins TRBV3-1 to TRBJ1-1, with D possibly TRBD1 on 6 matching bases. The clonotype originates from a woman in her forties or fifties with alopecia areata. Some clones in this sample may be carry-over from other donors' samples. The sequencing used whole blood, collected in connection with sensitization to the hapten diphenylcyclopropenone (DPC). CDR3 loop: CASSPAAGVRAFF. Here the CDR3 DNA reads TGTGCCAGCAGCCCCGCCGCAGGGGTGAGAGCTTTCTTT.